This record covers a single T cell receptor (beta chain). The antigen is not known. Quantitative molecular-barcoded 5'-RACE generated the TCR beta libraries. TCRdb redid the calling of the 5' RACE reads with MiXCR, one entry per CDR3 protein. Among 350,000 to 450,000 distinct CDR3 sequences listed, roughly 26% were seen once. The sample comes from a study of CD8 T cells in ankylosing spondylitis. Study findings and constraints: Certain motif variants had earlier been reported in reactive arthritis synovial fluid and blood. Blood of patients with ankylosing spondylitis appeared to be characterized by a TCR beta motif of several highly homologous variants.

The CDR3 sequence is 18 residues long. The germline gives CDR1 SGHDT, CDR2 YYEEEE. The V gene end was trimmed by 4 bases and the J gene end by 4 bases; junction bases not matched to a gene: 15. Sequencing used blood, either unsorted or a sorted T cell fraction (not recorded which). V and J are TRBV5-6 and TRBJ2-1; 9 bases map to TRBD2. This sequence originates from a male donor with ankylosing spondylitis. CDR3 region: CASSLFLGFSGGYNEQFF. The CDR3 coding sequence is TGTGCCAGCAGCCTTTTCTTAGGGTTTAGCGGGGGATACAATGAGCAGTTCTTC.